This T cell receptor beta chain was identified during a study of blood T cells in healthy people across ages. In regard to this clonotype: The antigen is undetermined. One junction end does not reproduce the germline sequence, and a read error may be involved.

Primed by a sample-barcoded 5' primer and a J-beta primer mix, a second PCR proceeded for roughly 7 to 12 cycles. Each sample provided no less than 2.5 million CDR3-containing paired-end reads. TCRdb re-called the 5' RACE reads with MiXCR, one entry per CDR3 protein. Of 650,000 to 700,000 distinct CDR3 sequences in the sample, 32% were seen once. The CDR3 extends over 13 amino acids. Findings and caveats of the study: Naive T cell percentage showed a strong correlation with the diversity of TCR beta.

The TCR was taken from a woman at least 80 years old in good health. The chain uses TRBV12-3 or TRBV12-4 and TRBJ1-5, with a possible D match to TRBD1 (6 bases). Material for sequencing was blood. Written as DNA, the CDR3 is TGTGCCAGCAGTCAGGGGAGCAATCAGCCCCGGCATTTT. As protein: CASSQGSNQPRHF.